Sequencing of this TCR beta chain was carried out in a study of cytomegalovirus exposure and HLA in healthy donors. Study conclusions and caveats: After further analysis at a later stage, 15,000 to 20,000 TCR beta sequences were associated with HLA alleles at 0.05 false discovery rate. Prior analysis indicated that the majority of TCR beta V segments exhibited productivity approximately 87% or approximately 30% of the time. The authors excluded some V segments, including TRBV6-2 and TRBV6-3, as indistinguishable. Presence/absence analyses assumed roughly uniform sequencing depth across donors, which may not hold.

A note on this clone: Its antigen is as yet unknown.

PCR involved 60 Vbeta and 13 Jbeta primers. Clones were sequenced by immunoSEQ multiplex PCR, and TCRdb holds only the in-frame ones, with some missing. This table holds approximately 170,000 clones, roughly 79% found once. The germline CDR1 and CDR2 sequences are MGHDK and SYGVNS. The V and J ends lost 5 bases and 4 bases, in that order; junction bases with no gene match: 7. There are 15 residues in the CDR3. This chain uses TRBV25-1 with TRBJ2-3; 9 nucleotides line up with TRBD2. The source material was PBMCs. This sequence was found in a woman aged 40 to 55 in good health and CMV-seropositive. CDR3 DNA sequence: TGTGCCAGCAGTCTCGCGGGGGGGCTCTCAGATACGCAGTATTTT. This sequence encodes CASSLAGGLSDTQYF. Together with reference TRBV25-1 and TRBJ2-3, the CDR3 gives the full variable domain: EADIYQTPRYLVIGTGKKITLECSQTMGHDKMYWYQQDPGMELHLIHYSYGVNSTEKGDLSSESTVSRIRTEHFPLTLESARPSHTSQYLCASSLAGGLSDTQYFGPGTRLTVL.